One and the same sample provided the 17 T cell receptor beta chains below, sequenced in a study of blood T cell repertoires in COVID-19. Assay: immunoSEQ multiplex PCR; the TCRdb copy retains only in-frame clones and omits some. The sample lists about 74,000 clones, about 80% occurring once. Sequenced material: peripheral blood. These receptors all stem from a human donor in a cohort sampled during active COVID-19.

This CDR3 is CASRTPSTGNTEAFF. In nucleotides, the CDR3 is TGTGCCAGCAGGACCCCCTCGACAGGGAACACTGAAGCTTTCTTT. This chain connects TRBV6-5 to TRBJ1-1; TRBD1 might be the D (6 bases). The CDR3 is 15 amino acids. Trimming left V 6 bases short and J 1 base short, with 15 bases between. Germline V gives CDR1 MNHEY, CDR2 SVGAGI.

The rearrangement joins TRBV5-1 to TRBJ2-7; TRBD1 matches 8 bases. The CDR3 has 13 residues. J lost 4 bases, V lost 4 bases, and 4 bases had no gene match. Germline V gene lookup returns CDR1 SGHRS and CDR2 YFSETQ. The CDR3 sequence: CASSQRDRYEQYF. The CDR3 DNA is TGCGCCAGCAGCCAACGGGACAGGTACGAGCAGTACTTC.

The CDR3 region is CASSQDHRSSGANVLTF. CDR3 bases: TGCGCCAGCAGCCAAGACCACAGGAGCTCTGGGGCCAACGTCCTGACTTTC. The genes are TRBV4-3 and TRBJ2-6; TRBD1 might be the D (5 bases). CDR3 length: 17 residues. V lost 0 bases and J 0 bases, leaving 9 bases between the germline ends. Per the germline V gene, CDR1 is LGHNA and CDR2 is YSLEER.

This clone was recorded a few times. This sequence joins TRBV12-5 and TRBJ1-5; D unresolved. The germline V and J ends were trimmed by 3 bases and 4 bases, with 13 bases remaining between them. Germline assignment: CDR1 LGHNT and CDR2 FRNRAP. The CDR3 contains 15 residues. The CDR3 protein is CASGLEAGFNQPQHF. DNA of the CDR3: TGTGCTAGTGGTTTAGAGGCCGGCTTTAATCAGCCCCAGCATTTT.

The chain employs TRBV5-6 and TRBJ1-1, with D unresolved. V gave up 2 bases and J gave up 2 bases, with 10 bases separating them. Germline V gene lookup returns CDR1 SGHDT and CDR2 YYEEEE. CDR3 length: 14 amino acids. The CDR3 loop reads CASSFWSVNTEAFF. CDR3 nucleotides: TGTGCCAGCAGCTTTTGGTCAGTAAACACTGAAGCTTTCTTT.

The chain joins TRBV7-8 to TRBJ2-2; possibly TRBD2 for D (6 bases). Germline CDR1 and CDR2: SGHVS and FQNEAQ. This CDR3 has 14 amino acids. Trimming pared 4 bases from V and 6 bases from J, leaving 12 bases between. This CDR3 reads CASSSLGGAGELFF. Written as DNA, the CDR3 is TGTGCCAGCAGCTCGCTCGGGGGAGCCGGGGAGCTGTTTTTT.

The chain links TRBV19 to TRBJ1-2; D possibly corresponds to TRBD1 (5 bases). The V gene lost 4 bases and the J gene lost 2 bases, with 14 bases spanning the gap. The germline V gene encodes CDR1 LNHDA and CDR2 SQIVND (reference sequence). The CDR3 runs to 15 residues. CDR3 nucleotide sequence: TGTGCCAGTAGTAGCCCCCGAGACAGCAACTATGGCTACACCTTC. Translated, it gives CASSSPRDSNYGYTF.

CDR3 amino acids: CASSRAGGITDTQYF. In nucleotides, the CDR3 is TGTGCCAGCAGTCGAGCGGGGGGCATCACAGATACGCAGTATTTT. The V gene is TRBV14, the J gene TRBJ2-3; TRBD2 matches 9 bases. The CDR3 runs 15 residues. The germline V gene has CDR1 SGHDN and CDR2 FVKESK. V lost 6 bases, J lost 2 bases, and 6 bases stayed unmatched.

J is TRBJ2-7 and V is TRBV7-6; 8 bases map to TRBD1. Germline V gene data show CDR1 as SGHVS and CDR2 as FNYEAQ. This CDR3 region has 16 residues. V was clipped by 4 bases and J by 5 bases; unmatched bases: 13. The CDR3 spells CASSSNRDRITNEQYF. The DNA of the CDR3 is TGTGCCAGCAGCTCCAACCGGGACAGGATAACGAACGAGCAGTACTTC.

The genes are TRBV7-8 and TRBJ1-5, with unresolved D. Germline loops: CDR1 SGHVS, CDR2 FQNEAQ. V shed 6 bases and J shed 2 bases, with 8 bases lying between them. This CDR3 comprises 13 residues. In DNA, the CDR3 is TGTGCCAGCAGTCCGAGGGGCAATCAGCCCCAGCATTTT. Encoded protein: CASSPRGNQPQHF.

The chain links TRBV7-2 to TRBJ2-5; 7 bases agree with TRBD2. The V segment lost 1 base and the J segment 5 bases; nucleotides outside the gene matches: 4. The CDR3 has 14 amino acids. Germline CDR1 reads SGHTA; CDR2 reads FQGNSA. This CDR3 reads CASSLVAGRETQYF. In nucleotides, the CDR3 is TGTGCCAGCAGCTTAGTAGCGGGTAGGGAGACCCAGTACTTC.

V usage is TRBV7-2 and J usage is TRBJ2-7, with TRBD1 identical over 7 bases. Trimming cost V 1 base and J 3 bases; bases outside gene matches: 6. The CDR3 is made up of 15 amino acids. Looked up from germline, CDR1 is SGHTA and CDR2 is FQGNSA. CDR3 sequence (DNA): TGTGCCAGCAGCTTAGGGGCAGGGGGTATCTACGAGCAGTACGTC. Translated, it gives CASSLGAGGIYEQYV.

This clone was found a few times. This sequence joins TRBV7-2 and TRBJ2-5, with TRBD2 matching 7 bases. Germline trimming cut 5 bases from V and 3 bases from J; bases unmatched to any gene: 12. Germline V gene lookup returns CDR1 SGHTA and CDR2 FQGNSA. This CDR3 has 16 residues. This CDR3 reads CASSHTPPAGKETQYF. CDR3 nucleotides: TGTGCCAGCAGCCATACCCCTCCAGCGGGAAAAGAGACCCAGTACTTC.

This chain joins TRBV12-3 or TRBV12-4 and TRBJ2-5; 9 positions agree with TRBD2. J was trimmed by 4 bases and V by 8 bases; bases with no gene match: 2. This CDR3 comprises 12 residues. The CDR3 loop is CASGTSRETQYF. DNA of the CDR3: TGTGCCAGCGGGACTAGCAGAGAGACCCAGTACTTC.

The chain links TRBV7-2 to TRBJ1-2, with D tentatively TRBD1 (6 bases). V was trimmed by 1 base and J by 7 bases, leaving 16 bases between them. The CDR3 has 15 residues. The germline gives CDR1 SGHTA, CDR2 FQGNSA. The CDR3 loop reads CASSLGQGRMGGYTF. CDR3 sequence (DNA): TGTGCCAGCAGCTTAGGGCAGGGGCGAATGGGTGGCTACACCTTC.

In this sample, this clone turned up a few times. In DNA form, the CDR3 reads TGTGCCAGCAGCTTCAGGGCGCCCGGAAACACCATATATTTT. The encoded protein is CASSFRAPGNTIYF. The chain employs TRBV7-8 and TRBJ1-3; the D gene is possibly TRBD1 (5 bases). The germline V gene encodes CDR1 SGHVS and CDR2 FQNEAQ. Trimming took 3 bases from V and 4 from J, leaving 10 bases between them. This CDR3 comprises 14 residues.

The chain employs TRBV5-1 and TRBJ2-1; 10 positions agree with TRBD2. The CDR3 covers 12 residues. Germline V gives CDR1 SGHRS, CDR2 YFSETQ. Trimming cost V 4 bases and J 10 bases; bases outside gene matches: 2. CDR3: CASSPSGGEQFF. Written as DNA, the CDR3 is TGCGCCAGCAGCCCTAGCGGGGGCGAGCAGTTCTTC.